This T cell receptor beta chain was profiled in a study of cytomegalovirus exposure and HLA in healthy donors (dated by TCRdb to about 2017). Looking at the study overall: According to a later analysis, one platform produced both the 120 validation repertoires and the 666 repertoires of the first cohort. The study aimed to test whether signatures of past pathogen exposure could be identified by cataloging public T cell receptors. In addition to the first cohort of 666 subjects, a separate validation cohort of about 120 different subjects was used. The study combined high-throughput TCR immunosequencing, statistical association of individual TCRs with disease status, and machine learning to predict cytomegalovirus infection status.

Trimming takes 5 bases from V and 5 bases from J, and the germline ends sit 12 bases apart. The CDR1 and CDR2 encoded by the germline V gene are SGHAT and FQNNGV. The CDR3 contains 13 residues, cysteine and phenylalanine counted. Only the CDR3 DNA is retained, 39 bases long and in frame from the first base. The donors belonged to the validation cohort of approximately 130 subjects, which was separate from the roughly 670-subject first cohort. The research as a whole found: The classifier was reported to diagnose cytomegalovirus status with high specificity and sensitivity in both the original cohort and the validation cohort. All 120 or so repertoires were used to score co-occurrence in the validation cohort in a later analysis, because that analysis had no HLA typing for the cohort. The authors suggested that the approach could potentially be extended to other disease states and immunological phenotypes. A later analysis found that TCRs clustered in the first cohort also tended to co-occur in the 110 or so validation repertoires, with 94% of cluster scores above 0. Most TCR sequences were seen in very few donors, while some public TCRs were found in many individuals. A few of the identified cytomegalovirus-associated TCR beta chains were confirmed in vitro to be specific for cytomegalovirus antigens. The study gave a list of 150 to 200 TCR beta chains associated with cytomegalovirus.

Note on this clone: This receptor's antigen is unknown. Base qualities are missing; no much larger clone stands one base away.

Library preparation employed the immunoSEQ multiplex PCR assay. In the source study's methods: To diagnose cytomegalovirus status from the catalog of TCR beta chain sequences, a statistical classification framework was built. What TCRdb holds here is the immuneACCESS table cut down to in-frame rearrangements. Part of the clones is not present; checked against another copy, under half of the missing clones reflect an unresolved V gene, and the others are unexplained. The V and J calls and clone size are taken from that table; D and trimming were inferred from the DNA. This sample is represented by about 340,000 clones; 80% to 90% of them were singletons. About 0.8% of the sample is held by the ten biggest clonotypes.

This TCR was sampled from a young woman in good health and CMV-seronegative. This receptor chain uses TRBV11-2 and TRBJ1-2, with an unclear D gene assignment. Input material: PBMCs. CDR3 region: CASSPAGYYGYTF. The base sequence is TGTGCCAGCAGCCCGGCGGGGTATTATGGCTACACCTTC.